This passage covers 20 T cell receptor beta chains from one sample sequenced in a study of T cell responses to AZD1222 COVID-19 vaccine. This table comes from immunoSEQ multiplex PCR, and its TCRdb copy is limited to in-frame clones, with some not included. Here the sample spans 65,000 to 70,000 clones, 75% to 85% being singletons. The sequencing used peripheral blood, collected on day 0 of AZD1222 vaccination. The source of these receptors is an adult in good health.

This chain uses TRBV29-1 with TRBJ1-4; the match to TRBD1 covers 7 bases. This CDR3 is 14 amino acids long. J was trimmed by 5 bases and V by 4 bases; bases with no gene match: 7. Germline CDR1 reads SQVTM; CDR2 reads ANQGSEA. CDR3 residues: CSVVKTGSNEKLFF. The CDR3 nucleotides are TGCAGCGTTGTTAAGACAGGGTCCAATGAAAAACTGTTTTTT.

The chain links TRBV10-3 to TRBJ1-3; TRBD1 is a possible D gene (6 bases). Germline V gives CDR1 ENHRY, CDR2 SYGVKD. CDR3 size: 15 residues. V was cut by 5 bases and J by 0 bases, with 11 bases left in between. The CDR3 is CAISKDSFSGNTIYF. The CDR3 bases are TGTGCCATCAGTAAGGACAGCTTCTCTGGAAACACCATATATTTT.

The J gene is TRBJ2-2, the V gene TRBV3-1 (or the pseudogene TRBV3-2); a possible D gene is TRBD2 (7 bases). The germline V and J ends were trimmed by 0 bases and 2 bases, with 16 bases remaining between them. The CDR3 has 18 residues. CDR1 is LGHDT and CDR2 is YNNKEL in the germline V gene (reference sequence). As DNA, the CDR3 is TGTGCCAGCAGCCAAGATGGCGGCGGGGGCCTAAACACCGGGGAGCTGTTTTTT. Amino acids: CASSQDGGGGLNTGELFF.

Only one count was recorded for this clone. The CDR3: CASSYAGLDFTLHF. The CDR3 bases are TGTGCCAGCAGTTACGCGGGGCTGGATTTTACCCTCCACTTT. The V call is TRBV6-2 or TRBV6-3, the J call TRBJ1-6; tentative D call: TRBD1 (5 bases). This CDR3 has 14 residues. V lost 2 bases and J lost 14, with 16 bases in between. The V gene's germline CDR1 is MNHEY and CDR2 SVGEGT.

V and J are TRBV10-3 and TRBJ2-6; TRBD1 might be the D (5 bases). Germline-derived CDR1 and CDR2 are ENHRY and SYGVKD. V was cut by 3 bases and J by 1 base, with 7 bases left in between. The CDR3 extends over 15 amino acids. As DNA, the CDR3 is TGTGCCATCAGTGATGGGGCTTCTGGGGCCAACGTCCTGACTTTC. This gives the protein CAISDGASGANVLTF.

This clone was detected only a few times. The CDR3 here is CASSIPGGERNEQYF. The CDR3 DNA sequence: TGTGCCAGTAGTATCCCCGGGGGCGAAAGGAACGAGCAGTACTTC. The V gene is TRBV19, the J gene TRBJ2-7; D possibly uses TRBD1 or TRBD2 (6 bases each). This CDR3 is built from 15 residues. With 3 bases removed from V and 5 bases from J, the gap between germline ends came to 17 bases. Germline CDR1 reads LNHDA; CDR2 reads SQIVND (reference sequence).

CDR3 nucleotide sequence: TGTGCCAGCAGCTCCCGGGACACTAACACTGAAGCTTTCTTT. Translated, it gives CASSSRDTNTEAFF. The chain has TRBV11-2 and TRBJ1-1, with D possibly TRBD1 on 6 matching bases. Per the germline V gene, CDR1 is SGHAT and CDR2 is FQNNGV. Trimming took off 4 bases at V and 2 bases at J, with 11 bases between the two ends. The CDR3 consists of 14 residues. The full variable domain, in which reference TRBV11-2 and TRBJ1-1 provide the parts outside the CDR3, is EAGVAQSPRYKIIEKRQSVAFWCNPISGHATLYWYQQILGQGPKLLIQFQNNGVVDDSQLPKDRFSAERLKGVDSTLKIQPAKLEDSAVYLCASSSRDTNTEAFFGQGTRLTVV.

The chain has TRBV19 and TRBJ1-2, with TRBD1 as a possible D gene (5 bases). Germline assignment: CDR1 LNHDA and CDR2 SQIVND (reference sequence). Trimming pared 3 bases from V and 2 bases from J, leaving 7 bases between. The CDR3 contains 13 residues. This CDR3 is CASSIAGNYGYTF. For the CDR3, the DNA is TGTGCCAGTAGTATCGCAGGGAACTATGGCTACACCTTC.

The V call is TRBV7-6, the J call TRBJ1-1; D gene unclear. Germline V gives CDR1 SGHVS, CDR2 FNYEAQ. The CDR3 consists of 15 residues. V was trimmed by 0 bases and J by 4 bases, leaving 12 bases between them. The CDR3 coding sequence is TGTGCCAGCAGCTTAGCGGTGGGAAGAGGCACTGAAGCTTTCTTT. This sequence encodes CASSLAVGRGTEAFF.

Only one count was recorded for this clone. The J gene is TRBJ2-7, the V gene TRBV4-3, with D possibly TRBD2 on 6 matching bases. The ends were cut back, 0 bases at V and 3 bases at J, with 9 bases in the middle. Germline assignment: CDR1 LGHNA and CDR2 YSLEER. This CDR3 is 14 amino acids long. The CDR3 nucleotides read TGCGCCAGCAGCCAAGATCACGGGGGCTACGAGCAGTACTTC. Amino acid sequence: CASSQDHGGYEQYF.

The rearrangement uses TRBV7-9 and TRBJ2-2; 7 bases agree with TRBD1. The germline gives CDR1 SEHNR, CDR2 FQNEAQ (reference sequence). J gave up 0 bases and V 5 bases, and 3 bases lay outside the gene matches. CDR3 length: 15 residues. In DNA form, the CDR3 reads TGTGCCAGCAGCCCCAGGGGGACGAACACCGGGGAGCTGTTTTTT. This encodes CASSPRGTNTGELFF.

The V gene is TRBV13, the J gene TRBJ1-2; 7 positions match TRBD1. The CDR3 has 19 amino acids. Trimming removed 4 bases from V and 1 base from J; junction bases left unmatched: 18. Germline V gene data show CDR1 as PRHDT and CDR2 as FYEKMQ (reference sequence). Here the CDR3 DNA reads TGTGCCAGCAGCTCTCCAAAGGGACTCAGGGGACAGCATAACTATGGCTACACCTTC. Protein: CASSSPKGLRGQHNYGYTF. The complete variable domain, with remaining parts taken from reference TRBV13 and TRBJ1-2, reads AAGVIQSPRHLIKEKRETATLKCYPIPRHDTVYWYQQGPGQDPQFLISFYEKMQSDKGSIPDRFSAQQFSDYHSELNMSSLELGDSALYFCASSSPKGLRGQHNYGYTFGSGTRLTVV.

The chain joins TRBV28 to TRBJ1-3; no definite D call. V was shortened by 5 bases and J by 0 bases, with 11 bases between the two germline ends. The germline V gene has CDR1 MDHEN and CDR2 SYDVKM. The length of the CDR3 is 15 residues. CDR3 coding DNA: TGTGCCAGCAGTGGCTATCGGAGCTCTGGAAACACCATATATTTT. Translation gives CASSGYRSSGNTIYF.

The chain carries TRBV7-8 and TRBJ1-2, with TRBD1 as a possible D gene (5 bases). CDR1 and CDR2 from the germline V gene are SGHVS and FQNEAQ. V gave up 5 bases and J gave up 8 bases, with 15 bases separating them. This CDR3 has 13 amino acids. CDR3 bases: TGTGCCAGCAGCCCCGCCGGGGGTAACGGCTACACCTTC. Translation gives CASSPAGGNGYTF.

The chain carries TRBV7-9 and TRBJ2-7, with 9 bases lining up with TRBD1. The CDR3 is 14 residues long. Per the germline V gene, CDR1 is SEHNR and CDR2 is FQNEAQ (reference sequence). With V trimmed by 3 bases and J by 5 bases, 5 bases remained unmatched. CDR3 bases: TGTGCCAGCAGCTTTTGGACAGGGGCGGACGAGCAGTACTTC. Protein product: CASSFWTGADEQYF.

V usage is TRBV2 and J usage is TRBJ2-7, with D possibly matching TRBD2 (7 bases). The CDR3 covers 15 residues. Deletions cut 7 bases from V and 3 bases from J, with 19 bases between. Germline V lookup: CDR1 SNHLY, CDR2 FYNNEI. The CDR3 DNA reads TGTGCCAGCACCCCTGGGGGGGGGCTCGTCTACGAGCAGTACTTC. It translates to CASTPGGGLVYEQYF.

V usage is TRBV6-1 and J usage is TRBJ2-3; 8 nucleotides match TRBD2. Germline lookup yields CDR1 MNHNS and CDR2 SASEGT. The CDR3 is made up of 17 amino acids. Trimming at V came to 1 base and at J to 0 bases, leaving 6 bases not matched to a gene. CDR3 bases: TGTGCCAGCAGTGAAGGGGAGGGCGGGGGGAGCACAGATACGCAGTATTTT. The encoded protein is CASSEGEGGGSTDTQYF.

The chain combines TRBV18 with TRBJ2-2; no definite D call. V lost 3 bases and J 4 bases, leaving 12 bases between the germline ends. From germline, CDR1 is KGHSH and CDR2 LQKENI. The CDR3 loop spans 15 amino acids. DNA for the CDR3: TGTGCCAGCTCACCCTCTAGGTCGGTCACCGGGGAGCTGTTTTTT. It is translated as CASSPSRSVTGELFF.

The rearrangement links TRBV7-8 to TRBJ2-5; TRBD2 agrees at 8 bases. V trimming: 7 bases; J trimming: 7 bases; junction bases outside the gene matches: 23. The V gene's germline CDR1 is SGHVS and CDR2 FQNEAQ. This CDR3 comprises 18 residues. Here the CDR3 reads CASNPTRWRGAIDRTQYF. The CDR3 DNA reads TGTGCCAGCAATCCGACAAGGTGGCGGGGGGCCATAGATAGGACCCAGTACTTC. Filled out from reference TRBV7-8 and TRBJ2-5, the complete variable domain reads GAGVSQSPRYKVAKRGQDVALRCDPISGHVSLFWYQQALGQGPEFLTYFQNEAQLDKSGLPSDRFFAERPEGSVSTLKIQRTQQEDSAVYLCASNPTRWRGAIDRTQYFGPGTRLLVL.

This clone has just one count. The CDR3 reads CASSPPGTAGNTIYF. For the CDR3, the DNA is TGTGCCAGCAGTCCCCCAGGGACAGCTGGAAACACCATATATTTT. V is TRBV25-1 and J is TRBJ1-3; 7 bases line up with TRBD1. Trimming cost V 5 bases and J 2 bases; bases outside gene matches: 6. Germline V CDR1 and CDR2: MGHDK, SYGVNS. There are 15 residues in the CDR3.